This TCR beta chain was profiled in a study of a mutant IDH1 vaccine in newly diagnosed glioma. Germline V gives CDR1 KGHSH, CDR2 LQKENI. Trimming removed 2 bases at V and 0 bases at J, with 11 bases between. The CDR3 runs 16 residues. Assay: immunoSEQ multiplex PCR; the TCRdb copy retains only in-frame clones and omits some. The sample contains about 96,000 clones, around 77% of which appear only once. Time point here: baseline, week 1 (first vaccination visit). The sample's treatment: pre-vaccination baseline after standard-of-care therapy. This TCR was sampled from a man aged 35 to 55 with glioma. The sample in question was PBMCs, obtained from a glioma patient treated with radiotherapy, temozolomide or both. The chain combines TRBV18 with TRBJ2-1; no clear D. CDR3 protein: CASSPLSEPSYNEQFF. CDR3 in DNA: TGTGCCAGCTCACCATTGTCGGAACCCTCCTACAATGAGCAGTTCTTC.